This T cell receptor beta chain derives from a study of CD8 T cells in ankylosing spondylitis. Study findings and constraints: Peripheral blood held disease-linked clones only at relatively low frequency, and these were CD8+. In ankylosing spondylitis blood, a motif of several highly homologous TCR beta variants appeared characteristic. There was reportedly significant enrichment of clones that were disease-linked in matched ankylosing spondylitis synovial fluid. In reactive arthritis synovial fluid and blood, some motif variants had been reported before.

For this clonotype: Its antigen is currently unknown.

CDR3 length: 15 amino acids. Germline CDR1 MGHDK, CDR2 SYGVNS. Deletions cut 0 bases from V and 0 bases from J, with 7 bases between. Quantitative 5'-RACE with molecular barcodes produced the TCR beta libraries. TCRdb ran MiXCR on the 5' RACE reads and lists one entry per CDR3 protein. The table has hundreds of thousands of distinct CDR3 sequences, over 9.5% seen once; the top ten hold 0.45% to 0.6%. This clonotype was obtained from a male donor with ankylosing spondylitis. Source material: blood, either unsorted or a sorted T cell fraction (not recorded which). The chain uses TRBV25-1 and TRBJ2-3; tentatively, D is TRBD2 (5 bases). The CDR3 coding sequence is TGTGCCAGCAGTGAATATCAGCGGAGCACAGATACGCAGTATTTT. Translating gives CASSEYQRSTDTQYF.